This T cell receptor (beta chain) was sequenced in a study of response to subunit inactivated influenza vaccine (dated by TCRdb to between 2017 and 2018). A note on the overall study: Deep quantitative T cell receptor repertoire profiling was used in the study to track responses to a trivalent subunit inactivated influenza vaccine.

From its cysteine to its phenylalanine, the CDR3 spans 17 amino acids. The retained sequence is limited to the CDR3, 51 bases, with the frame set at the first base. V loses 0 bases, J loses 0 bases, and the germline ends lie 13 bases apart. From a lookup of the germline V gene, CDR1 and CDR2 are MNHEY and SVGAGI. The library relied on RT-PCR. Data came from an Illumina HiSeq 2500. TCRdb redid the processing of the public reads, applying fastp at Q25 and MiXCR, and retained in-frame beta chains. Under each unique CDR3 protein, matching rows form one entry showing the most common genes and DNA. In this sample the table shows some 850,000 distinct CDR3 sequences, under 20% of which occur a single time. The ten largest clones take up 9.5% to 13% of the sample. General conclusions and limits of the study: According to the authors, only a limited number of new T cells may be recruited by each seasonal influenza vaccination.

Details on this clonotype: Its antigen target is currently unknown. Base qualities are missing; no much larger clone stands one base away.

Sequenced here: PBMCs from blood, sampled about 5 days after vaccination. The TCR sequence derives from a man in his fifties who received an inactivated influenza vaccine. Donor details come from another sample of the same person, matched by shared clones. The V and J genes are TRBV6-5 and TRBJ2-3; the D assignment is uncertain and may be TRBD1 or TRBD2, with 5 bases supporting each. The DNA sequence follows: TGTGCCAGCAGTTACTCTCGGGGCATCCTTAGCACAGATACGCAGTATTTT. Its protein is CASSYSRGILSTDTQYF.